This TCR beta chain was profiled in a study of PD-L1 blockade in urothelial cancer. Study-level background: Male sex and bladder-origin urothelial cancer were recorded for twenty-five of 29 patients. Study results and limitations: Improved survival was predicted by pretreatment blood TCR clonality below the median.

As to this clone: Its specificity is unknown.

Measured with immunoSEQ multiplex PCR; TCRdb has only the in-frame clones, and not every one. The data contain some 87,000 clones, around 86% of them singletons. Time point: pretreatment peripheral blood. This CDR3 is built from 13 residues. Germline V gene sequence: CDR1 SGHTS, CDR2 YDEGEE. V was pared by 5 bases and J by 2 bases, with 10 bases between. The receptor was isolated from a man aged 55 to 69 with urothelial cancer. Here the sequenced sample was PBMCs, taken around atezolizumab (anti-PD-L1) treatment. The chain links TRBV5-8 to TRBJ1-2; D not certain. The CDR3 sequence is CASSRRANYGYTF. The CDR3 region has the DNA TGTGCCAGCAGTCGGAGAGCGAACTATGGCTACACCTTC.